A single sample gave rise to the 27 T cell receptor beta chains below, sequenced in a study of blood T cells in healthy people across ages. Next came a second PCR, run for 7 to 11 cycles, which used a sample-barcoded 5' primer along with a J-beta primer mix. TCRdb independently ran MiXCR on the 5' RACE reads; one entry per CDR3 protein. The sample lists approximately 940,000 distinct CDR3 sequences, about 44% occurring once. The sequenced sample was blood. The receptors here all came from a man in his thirties or forties in good health.

The CDR3 nucleotides read TGTGCCAGCAGCTTCGACAAGCTATACTACGAGCAGTACTTC. It is translated as CASSFDKLYYEQYF. The J gene is TRBJ2-7, the V gene TRBV7-2; D call uncertain. The V gene lost 3 bases and the J gene lost 3 bases, with 12 bases spanning the gap. In germline, CDR1 is SGHTA, CDR2 FQGNSA. The CDR3 is 14 residues long.

In this sample, this clonotype turned up a few times. V and J are TRBV5-6 and TRBJ1-6, with D unclear. The germline CDR1 and CDR2 sequences are SGHDT and YYEEEE. Trimming left V 2 bases short and J 0 bases short, with 6 bases between. CDR3 length equals 15 residues. CDR3 DNA sequence: TGTGCCAGCAGCTTCCGGAGCTCCTATAATTCACCCCTCCACTTT. Translating gives CASSFRSSYNSPLHF. The full variable domain, rest sourced from reference TRBV5-6 and TRBJ1-6, is DAGVTQSPTHLIKTRGQQVTLRCSPKSGHDTVSWYQQALGQGPQFIFQYYEEEERQRGNFPDRFSGHQFPNYSSELNVNALLLGDSALYLCASSFRSSYNSPLHFGNGTRLTVT.

This clonotype has just a few counts. The chain recombines TRBV29-1 with TRBJ2-3, with D tentatively TRBD1 (6 bases). CDR1 SQVTM and CDR2 ANQGSEA come from the germline V gene. This CDR3 is built from 15 residues. Trimming stripped 3 bases from V and 0 bases from J, with 13 bases between. The CDR3 DNA reads as TGCAGCGTTGAGGGGGCAGGGTGGAGCACAGATACGCAGTATTTT. This codes for CSVEGAGWSTDTQYF.

This sequence joins TRBV20-1 and TRBJ2-6; D might be TRBD2 (5 bases). V lost 4 bases to trimming and J lost 3 bases, with 13 bases between them. The germline V gene encodes CDR1 DFQATT and CDR2 SNEGSKA (reference sequence). The CDR3 covers 15 residues. This chain's CDR3 is CSAIAGISGANVLTF. DNA for the CDR3: TGCAGTGCTATCGCCGGGATTAGTGGGGCCAACGTCCTGACTTTC.

The chain employs TRBV29-1 and TRBJ2-5; 11 nucleotides line up with TRBD2. The CDR3 is 13 residues long. The germline CDR1 and CDR2 sequences are SQVTM and ANQGSEA. The ends lost 4 bases at V and 11 bases at J; junction bases unmatched: 9. Here the CDR3 DNA reads TGCAGCGTTGGAGGACTAGCGGGCAATGAGCAGTACTTC. It yields the protein CSVGGLAGNEQYF.

The chain is built from TRBV28 and TRBJ2-7, with 8 nucleotides matching TRBD1. The DNA end lines up better with TRBJ2-5; the J call may be wrong. Germline assignment: CDR1 MDHEN and CDR2 SYDVKM. The CDR3 runs to 12 residues. The CDR3 reads CASQTGVETQYF. As DNA, the CDR3 is TGTGCCAGCCAGACAGGGGTGGAGACCCAGTACTTC.

This chain links TRBV7-9 with TRBJ2-1; D may match TRBD1 or TRBD2 (5 bases each). V was shortened by 7 bases and J by 8 bases, with 21 bases between the two germline ends. Germline assignment: CDR1 SEHNR and CDR2 FQNEAQ (reference sequence). This CDR3 region has 15 residues. The CDR3 reads CASTPPAAGTDEQFF. CDR3 coding DNA: TGTGCCAGCACCCCACCGGCGGCAGGGACGGATGAGCAGTTCTTC.

The gene calls are TRBV20-1 and TRBJ2-1, with unresolved D. Germline lookup yields CDR1 DFQATT and CDR2 SNEGSKA (reference sequence). V was trimmed by 2 bases and J by 9 bases, leaving 20 bases between them. CDR3 length equals 15 residues. As DNA, the CDR3 is TGCAGTGCTAGACCCTCGAATCTCGGTTTGGGTGAGCAGTTCTTC. It specifies CSARPSNLGLGEQFF.

The chain combines TRBV6-5 with TRBJ2-7; D may be TRBD2 (7 bases). V lost 2 bases and J 0 bases, leaving 8 bases between the germline ends. Per the germline V gene, CDR1 is MNHEY and CDR2 is SVGAGI. There are 14 residues in the CDR3. The CDR3 DNA reads TGTGCCAGCAGTTACGGGGGGGCCTCCTACGAGCAGTACTTC. It is translated as CASSYGGASYEQYF.

The V and J genes are TRBV5-1 and TRBJ2-5; TRBD1 aligns across 9 bases. CDR1 is SGHRS, CDR2 YFSETQ, per germline. The CDR3 totals 16 residues. Trimming took 8 bases from V and 4 from J; bases not matched to a gene: 15. The CDR3 reads CASRLGPGQGRETQYF. The CDR3 DNA reads as TGCGCCAGTCGACTTGGACCGGGACAGGGACGAGAGACCCAGTACTTC.

This clonotype was seen a few times. The chain is built from TRBV7-3 and TRBJ2-3, with TRBD2 as a possible D gene (6 bases). Germline CDR1 and CDR2: SGHTA and FQGTGA. Trimming removed 2 bases at V and 1 base at J, with 13 bases between. The CDR3 has 16 residues. The CDR3 nucleotides are TGTGCCAGCAGCTTATTAGGCGGGGATCGCACAGATACGCAGTATTTT. This sequence encodes CASSLLGGDRTDTQYF.

The chain has TRBV5-6 and TRBJ2-7, with a possible D match to TRBD1 (6 bases). The V end was cut by 0 bases, the J end by 5 bases, with 21 bases between. Germline CDR1 and CDR2: SGHDT and YYEEEE. This CDR3 has 17 amino acids. The CDR3 is CASSLAAGPGEFDEQYF. The CDR3 DNA sequence: TGTGCCAGCAGCTTGGCCGCCGGTCCAGGGGAGTTCGACGAGCAGTACTTC.

This clonotype has a count of ten or more. The chain recombines TRBV6-2 or TRBV6-3 with TRBJ2-2; TRBD2 might be the D (6 bases). Deletions cut 7 bases from V and 0 bases from J, with 12 bases between. The CDR3 spans 15 residues. CDR1 and CDR2 from the germline V gene are MNHEY and SVGEGT. The CDR3 DNA sequence: TGTGCCAGCAACTTACTAGCTACGAACACCGGGGAGCTGTTTTTT. Translation gives CASNLLATNTGELFF.

This chain uses TRBV5-5 with TRBJ1-4; the D is unclear. CDR1 is SGHKS, CDR2 YYEKEE, per germline (reference sequence). V was clipped by 0 bases and J by 7 bases, with 7 bases between them. The CDR3 length is 13 residues. The CDR3: CASSLVALEKLFF. CDR3 DNA sequence: TGTGCCAGCAGCTTGGTCGCGCTTGAAAAACTGTTTTTT.

Concerning this clonotype itself: One end of the junction fails to match germline, which may point to a read error. V and J are TRBV7-7 and TRBJ2-2, with TRBD1 as a possible D gene (6 bases). Germline V lookup: CDR1 SSHAT, CDR2 FNYEAQ (reference sequence). The CDR3 contains 15 residues. The CDR3 region is CASSTGYANTGELFF. CDR3 DNA: TGTGCTAGCAGCACAGGGTACGCGAACACCGGGGAGCTGTTTTTT.

The rearrangement uses TRBV7-9 and TRBJ1-2, with D unresolved. Trimming shortened V by 4 bases and J by 4 bases, and 19 bases separated the two germline ends. The CDR3 sequence is 16 residues long. The germline V gene encodes CDR1 SEHNR and CDR2 FQNEAQ (reference sequence). The CDR3 DNA sequence: TGTGCCAGCAGCTCTGATGCCGATCCCAAGTTCTATGGCTACACCTTC. Its protein product is CASSSDADPKFYGYTF.

V and J are TRBV4-1 and TRBJ2-3; possibly TRBD2 for D (5 bases). The CDR3 runs to 16 residues. V lost 5 bases to trimming and J lost 2 bases, with 17 bases between them. The V gene's germline CDR1 is MGHRA and CDR2 YSYEKL. CDR3 sequence reads: CASSSLNRGNTDTQYF. CDR3 coding DNA: TGCGCCAGCAGCTCCCTGAATCGGGGAAACACAGATACGCAGTATTTT.

V gene TRBV7-2 combines with J gene TRBJ1-2; 7 nucleotides align to TRBD1. Germline CDR1 is SGHTA and CDR2 is FQGNSA. CDR3 length: 15 amino acids. The junction had 7 bases not matched to a gene; V was cut back by 2 bases and J by 4 bases. The chain's CDR3 is CASSLPTGVGYGYTF. In nucleotides, the CDR3 is TGTGCCAGCAGCTTACCCACAGGGGTCGGCTATGGCTACACCTTC.

The J gene is TRBJ2-3, the V gene TRBV29-1; D is ambiguous. CDR3 length equals 13 residues. The germline CDR1 and CDR2 sequences are SQVTM and ANQGSEA. Trimming pared 4 bases from V and 5 bases from J, leaving 13 bases between. CDR3 sequence: CSVVSRAGDTQYF. The CDR3 nucleotides are TGCAGCGTTGTCTCTAGGGCCGGAGATACGCAGTATTTT.

The table lists this clonotype with a few counts. The chain employs TRBV10-3 and TRBJ2-7; D is undetermined. CDR1 ENHRY and CDR2 SYGVKD come from the germline V gene. The CDR3 totals 13 residues. Trimming removed 4 bases at V and 3 bases at J, with 10 bases between. The CDR3 bases are TGTGCCATCAGTGTAGAGTTAGGCTACGAGCAGTACTTC. Its protein is CAISVELGYEQYF.

The V and J genes are TRBV12-3 or TRBV12-4 and TRBJ2-1, with D uncertain. The CDR3 has 12 amino acids. Trimming took 7 bases from V and 5 from J, leaving 9 bases between them. In nucleotides, the CDR3 is TGTGCCAGCACCCCTATGAACAATGAGCAGTTCTTC. Protein sequence: CASTPMNNEQFF.

V usage is TRBV6-6 and J usage is TRBJ2-1; D gene uncertain. Trimming removed 7 bases at V and 0 bases at J, with 13 bases between. The CDR3 spans 15 residues. Germline V gene lookup returns CDR1 MNHNY and CDR2 SVGAGI (reference sequence). CDR3 bases: TGTGCCAGCACCTCGGGCGTAAGCTCCTACAATGAGCAGTTCTTC. Translating gives CASTSGVSSYNEQFF.

This rearrangement joins TRBV10-3 to TRBJ2-1; TRBD2 is a possible D gene (6 bases). This CDR3 contains 15 residues. CDR1 and CDR2 from the germline V gene are ENHRY and SYGVKD. V dropped 2 bases and J dropped 0 bases, with 8 bases sitting between them. For the CDR3, the DNA is TGTGCCATCAGTGAGCGGGGGAGCTCCTACAATGAGCAGTTCTTC. This codes for CAISERGSSYNEQFF.

This chain uses TRBV20-1 with TRBJ1-2; weak D call: TRBD1 (6 bases). Germline V CDR1 and CDR2: DFQATT, SNEGSKA (reference sequence). The V end lost 5 bases, the J end lost 2 bases, and 21 bases lay between the germline ends. This CDR3 comprises 16 residues. The CDR3 DNA sequence: TGCAGTGCTCGACTCACCACAGGGAAGAGAAACTATGGCTACACCTTC. Translated, it gives CSARLTTGKRNYGYTF.

In DNA, the CDR3 is TGTGCCAGTACCACAATCGGGACTAGCGGGGGAAATGAGCAGTTCTTC. It encodes CASTTIGTSGGNEQFF. The V gene is TRBV19, the J gene TRBJ2-1, with 14 positions matching TRBD2. The V segment lost 7 bases and the J segment 7 bases; nucleotides outside the gene matches: 9. CDR1 is LNHDA and CDR2 is SQIVND in the germline V gene (reference sequence). The CDR3 is made up of 16 amino acids. Drawing the rest from reference TRBV19 and TRBJ2-1, the complete variable domain is DGGITQSPKYLFRKEGQNVTLSCEQNLNHDAMYWYRQDPGQGLRLIYYSQIVNDFQKGDIAEGYSVSREKKESFPLTVTSAQKNPTAFYLCASTTIGTSGGNEQFFGPGTRLTVL.

The V and J genes are TRBV4-2 and TRBJ2-3; D might be TRBD2 (6 bases). Germline V gene sequence: CDR1 LGHNA, CDR2 YNFKEQ. CDR3 length: 15 amino acids. The germline V and J ends were trimmed by 1 base and 2 bases, with 10 bases remaining between them. The CDR3 DNA follows: TGTGCCAGCAGCCAAGGACTAGTCCCCACAGATACGCAGTATTTT. Translation gives CASSQGLVPTDTQYF.

This clonotype was detected only a few times. The V gene is TRBV6-6, the J gene TRBJ2-7; D gene unclear. The CDR3 totals 15 residues. Trimming took 0 bases from V and 2 from J, leaving 11 bases between them. Germline lookup yields CDR1 MNHNY and CDR2 SVGAGI (reference sequence). DNA for the CDR3: TGTGCCAGCAGTTACTCGTTTACGGAAACCTACGAGCAGTACTTC. This encodes CASSYSFTETYEQYF.